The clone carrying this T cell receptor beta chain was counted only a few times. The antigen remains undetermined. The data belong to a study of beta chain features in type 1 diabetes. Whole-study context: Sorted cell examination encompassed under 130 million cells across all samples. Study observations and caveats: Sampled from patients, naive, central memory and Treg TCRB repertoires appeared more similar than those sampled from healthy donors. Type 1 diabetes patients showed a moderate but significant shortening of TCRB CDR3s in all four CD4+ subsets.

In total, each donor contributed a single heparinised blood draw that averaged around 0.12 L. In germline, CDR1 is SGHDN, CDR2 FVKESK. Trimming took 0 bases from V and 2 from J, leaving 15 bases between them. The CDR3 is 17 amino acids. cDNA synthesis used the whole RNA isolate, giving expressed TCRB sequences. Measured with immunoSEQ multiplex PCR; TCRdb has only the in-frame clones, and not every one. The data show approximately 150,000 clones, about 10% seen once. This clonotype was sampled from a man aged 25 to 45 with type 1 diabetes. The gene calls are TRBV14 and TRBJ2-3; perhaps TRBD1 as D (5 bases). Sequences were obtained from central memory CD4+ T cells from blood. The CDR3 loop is CASSQDFTGHFTDTQYF. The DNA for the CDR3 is TGTGCCAGCAGCCAAGATTTTACAGGACACTTCACAGATACGCAGTATTTT.